Each of the 8 T cell receptor beta chains below was sequenced from the same sample in a study of shared clonotypes between healthy human individuals. TCRdb's table, derived via immunoSEQ multiplex PCR, lists solely in-frame clones and lacks some. The sample holds about 110,000 clones, more than 65% seen once. Sample: memory CD8+ T cells sorted from blood. Subset indicated: CD45RO+ cells pooled with CCR7-negative TemRA cells. All receptors come from a woman aged 25 to 39 in good health.

The rearrangement joins TRBV7-4 to TRBJ2-7, with D maybe TRBD2 (5 bases). Germline assignment: CDR1 SGHVT and CDR2 SQSDAQ. V lost 1 base to trimming and J lost 5 bases, with 18 bases between them. The CDR3 is made up of 16 amino acids. The DNA of the CDR3 is TGTGCCAGCAGCTTAGAGGTCGAGCGGCCCCCGGACGAGCAGTACTTC. Protein sequence: CASSLEVERPPDEQYF.

This clone was seen many times. This sequence joins TRBV5-6 and TRBJ2-7; the match to TRBD2 covers 10 bases. With 0 bases clipped from V and 6 bases from J, the junction kept 6 bases outside the gene matches. The germline V gene encodes CDR1 SGHDT and CDR2 YYEEEE. CDR3 length: 15 residues. The CDR3 here is CASSLAALAGREQYF. In DNA form, the CDR3 reads TGTGCCAGCAGCTTGGCCGCACTAGCGGGACGCGAGCAGTACTTC.

V usage is TRBV25-1 and J usage is TRBJ2-7; weak D call: TRBD1 (6 bases). The CDR3 runs 17 residues. With 6 bases removed from V and 2 bases from J, the gap between germline ends came to 23 bases. Germline lookup yields CDR1 MGHDK and CDR2 SYGVNS. CDR3 loop: CASSQLDSDRGPYEQYF. The CDR3 DNA reads as TGTGCCAGCAGCCAACTCGATTCGGACAGAGGTCCCTACGAGCAGTACTTC.

V usage is TRBV5-1 and J usage is TRBJ2-7; 9 bases are a match to TRBD1. Germline-derived CDR1 and CDR2 are SGHRS and YFSETQ. The J segment lost 2 bases and the V segment lost 4 bases, leaving 10 bases of the junction unmatched. The CDR3 runs 16 residues. The CDR3 nucleotides read TGCGCCAGCAGCAGCTGGGACAGGGAAGGCCCCTACGAGCAGTACTTC. It is translated as CASSSWDREGPYEQYF.

There are a few counts of this clone. The CDR3 loop reads CAWSTEGVQPQHF. CDR3 DNA: TGTGCCTGGAGTACCGAGGGGGTTCAGCCCCAGCATTTT. The chain recombines TRBV30 with TRBJ1-5, with a possible D match to TRBD1 (6 bases). There are 13 residues in the CDR3. The germline V and J ends were trimmed by 2 bases and 6 bases, with 11 bases remaining between them. Germline V CDR1 and CDR2: GTSNPN, SVGIG (reference sequence).

V and J are TRBV5-4 and TRBJ1-1; D perhaps matches TRBD1 (5 bases). Germline V gene lookup returns CDR1 SGHNT and CDR2 YYREEE (reference sequence). This CDR3 contains 14 residues. V lost 2 bases to trimming and J lost 5 bases, with 13 bases between them. The CDR3 DNA is TGTGCCAGCAGCTTTAGGGGCGCCCGGACTGAAGCTTTCTTT. Encoded protein: CASSFRGARTEAFF.

Here the CDR3 DNA reads TGTGCCAGCAGCCCAGTTTTGGGCTGGAGGACGCGTTCCTACGAGCAGTACTTC. Its protein is CASSPVLGWRTRSYEQYF. The chain joins TRBV7-6 to TRBJ2-7; D might be TRBD2 (5 bases). Germline V gene data show CDR1 as SGHVS and CDR2 as FNYEAQ. The CDR3 spans 18 residues. Trimming cost V 5 bases and J 1 base, with 24 bases left between them.

Concerning this clone: This clone may be a read error of a much larger clone one base away. Distinct nucleotide sequences in the sample also encode this CDR3. The chain couples TRBV2 to TRBJ2-7; no definite D call. This CDR3 comprises 13 residues. Trimming pared 6 bases from V and 2 bases from J, leaving 11 bases between. Germline V gives CDR1 SNHLY, CDR2 FYNNEI. CDR3 loop: CASRAAEPYEQYF. The CDR3 coding sequence is TGTGCCAGCAGGGCAGCAGAGCCCTACGAGCAGTACTTC.